This TCR beta chain was retrieved from a study of blood T cell repertoires in COVID-19 (dated by TCRdb to the early 2020s). A note on the overall study: Samples covering the acute and convalescent phases of COVID-19 were provided by collaborators in the United States, Italy and Spain. The prospective study material was composed of cDNA or gDNA derived from T cells, B-cell-depleted T cells, or PBMCs. Deeply sampled blood TCRbeta repertoires from subjects exposed to, actively infected with, or recovered from COVID-19 were included in the dataset. The repertoires were released in a freely available public database intended as a resource for research on the immune response to SARS-CoV-2. Samples were obtained from the ongoing ImmuneRACE study (first 160 participants) and from 950 to 1,500 subjects provided by 6 global collaborators. Nearly every sample came with metadata listing a de-identified subject ID, COVID-19 status, age in years and sex. Where available, HLA class I and class II types were obtained from metadata supplied by the sample provider rather than from assay-based typing.

Concerning this clone itself: The target of this receptor is not known. Base qualities were left out, and no much larger clone turns up one base away.

TCRbeta CDR3 regions were amplified from genomic DNA by means of the immunoSEQ Assay, a bias-controlled multiplex PCR. From the authors' description of their analysis: Within the assay, amplification of reference gene primers was used to estimate how many nucleated cells each sample contained. Sequence reads were collapsed and filtered to measure the absolute abundance of every unique TCRbeta CDR3 rearrangement. For each sample, productive Simpson clonality was calculated as the square root of Simpson's diversity index across productive rearrangements. In TCRdb, the immuneACCESS table is reduced to in-frame sequences with V and J assigned. These tables do not hold every clone; where another copy was compared, an unresolved V gene accounts for under half, and the others remain unexplained. The DNA was the basis for D and trimming; V, J and clone size are from that table. The sample has 130,000 to 150,000 clones on record, around nine tenths of them singletons. The leading ten clones occupy 1% to 1.5% of the sample.

Enrolling through a virtual design, the prospective study's participants ranged in age from roughly 18 to 100 years and lived across 24 United States geographic areas. Cohort assignment in the prospective study relied on participant-reported clinical history from a screening survey and a study questionnaire. In the prospective study, whole blood, serum and a nasopharyngeal or oropharyngeal swab were collected from each participant by mobile phlebotomists. Over a roughly 2-month period, participants in the prospective study had the option of providing additional blood draws and questionnaires. Prospective study blood samples were shipped either frozen or at room temperature before DNA extraction. Points the paper makes about the study in general: Clinical and demographic metadata were provided uncurated, with the amount varying by source and participant.

Sequenced: PBMCs or T cells enriched from blood (not recorded which). The TCR was taken from a woman under 40 with acute COVID-19.

The DNA sequence is as follows: TGTGCCAGCAGCTTTAGGACTAGCGGCTACGAGCAGTACTTC. It translates as CASSFRTSGYEQYF. Rearrangement joined TRBV7-2 to TRBJ2-7, with 10 bases matching TRBD2. Including the terminal cysteine and phenylalanine, the CDR3 comprises 14 residues. The kept DNA is CDR3 alone, 42 bases in frame from the first base. CDR1 and CDR2 (SGHTA, FQGNSA) derive from the germline V gene. V ends up 3 bases short and J 3 bases short, with an unmatched junction base count of 2.